Sequencing of this T cell receptor beta chain was carried out in a study of blood T cell repertoires in COVID-19. Study as a whole: Collection of acute and convalescent COVID-19 samples took place in the United States, Italy and Spain. T cells, B-cell-depleted T cells, or PBMCs provided the cDNA or gDNA that served as material.

In the source study's methods: Estimation of nucleated cell counts relied on the amplification of reference gene primers. The protocol was immunoSEQ multiplex PCR, while the TCRdb copy is restricted to in-frame clones and leaves out a portion. V and J calls and clone size are copied from that table; D and trimming were computed from the DNA. Of some 77,000 clones in the sample, around 81% are singletons; the top ten hold approximately 22%. Germline V gene sequence: CDR1 MDHEN, CDR2 SYDVKM. The CDR3 has 16 amino acids. The V end lost 4 bases, the J end lost 0 bases, and 10 bases lay between the germline ends.

This sequence joins TRBV28 and TRBJ1-6; D is uncertain. Sequencing used peripheral blood. This clonotype originated in a woman aged 70-85 years with acute or convalescent COVID-19. The CDR3 DNA reads as TGTGCCAGCAGTTATGGCGGGAGCTCCTATAATTCACCCCTCCACTTT. Protein sequence: CASSYGGSSYNSPLHF.